Presented here are 6 T cell receptor beta chains from one specimen sequenced in a study of response to subunit inactivated influenza vaccine. TCRdb passed the RT-PCR reads through MiXCR, listing each CDR3 protein once. The sample comprises a few hundred thousand distinct CDR3 sequences, 7.2% of which are singletons, and roughly 13% rests with the top ten. The sequenced sample was PBMCs from blood, obtained about 23 months after vaccination. These receptors all stem from a man between 45 and 75 years old who received an inactivated influenza vaccine.

For the CDR3, the DNA is TGCGCCAGCAGCCAAGAGCCTAGACAGGGTGGAGGAGGCGACGCACCCCTCCACTTT. This codes for CASSQEPRQGGGGDAPLHF. The rearrangement uses TRBV4-1 and TRBJ1-6, with 7 bases aligning to TRBD1. The germline V gene has CDR1 MGHRA and CDR2 YSYEKL. The V and J ends lost 0 bases and 11 bases, in that order; junction bases with no gene match: 19. This CDR3 is 19 amino acids long.

This clonotype was seen at least ten times. The CDR3 loop is CASSVVQGNEQFF. CDR3 bases: TGTGCCAGCAGCGTAGTCCAGGGGAATGAGCAGTTCTTC. The J gene is TRBJ2-1, the V gene TRBV9; D perhaps matches TRBD1 (6 bases). The V end lost 0 bases, the J end lost 7 bases, and 8 bases lay between the germline ends. CDR1 and CDR2 from the germline V gene are SGDLS and YYNGEE. The CDR3 loop spans 13 amino acids.

This clonotype was recorded many times. The chain uses TRBV2 and TRBJ2-2, with D perhaps TRBD1 (5 bases). V lost 4 bases and J 0 bases, leaving 12 bases between the germline ends. Germline loops: CDR1 SNHLY, CDR2 FYNNEI. The CDR3 has 16 amino acids. The CDR3 nucleotides are TGTGCCAGCAGTGCTCAGGGTAATCCGAACACCGGGGAGCTGTTTTTT. Protein sequence: CASSAQGNPNTGELFF. The whole variable domain, remainder taken from reference TRBV2 and TRBJ2-2, is EPEVTQTPSHQVTQMGQEVILRCVPISNHLYFYWYRQILGQKVEFLVSFYNNEISEKSEIFDDQFSVERPDGSNFTLKIRSTKLEDSAMYFCASSAQGNPNTGELFFGEGSRLTVL.

This clonotype was recorded at least ten times. This chain joins TRBV19 and TRBJ1-6, with unresolved D. Germline CDR1 LNHDA, CDR2 SQIVND (reference sequence). Between the trimmed V and J ends, which lost 6 bases and 8 bases, there was a span of 14 bases. This CDR3 is 14 amino acids long. The CDR3 sequence is CASRSGVKDSPLHF. CDR3 nucleotides: TGTGCCAGTAGATCGGGAGTGAAAGATTCACCCCTCCACTTT.

This clonotype was seen repeatedly, ten times or more. The rearrangement links TRBV29-1 to TRBJ2-1, with 8 bases identical to TRBD2. J was trimmed by 0 bases and V by 8 bases; bases with no gene match: 9. Germline CDR1 and CDR2: SQVTM and ANQGSEA. The CDR3 covers 15 residues. CDR3 amino acids: CSTNSGASSYNEQFF. The CDR3 DNA reads as TGCAGCACAAATAGCGGGGCTTCCTCCTACAATGAGCAGTTCTTC.

This clonotype has a handful of counts. The chain joins TRBV2 to TRBJ2-3; maybe TRBD2 (6 bases). This CDR3 is 14 amino acids long. In germline, CDR1 is SNHLY, CDR2 FYNNEI. The germline V and J ends were trimmed by 6 bases and 0 bases, with 10 bases remaining between them. CDR3 loop: CASSKGLSTDTQYF. CDR3 sequence (DNA): TGTGCCAGCAGCAAGGGACTTAGCACAGATACGCAGTATTTT.